The 32 T cell receptor beta chains below come from one sample, sequenced in a study of memory CD4+ T cells and cytomegalovirus serostatus. The sort gate was single viable CD3+CD4+CD8-CD45RO+ cells for memory CD4+ T cells. Only in-frame clones appear in the TCRdb table, and some are missing; sequencing was by immunoSEQ multiplex PCR. The sample has 85,000 to 100,000 clones, 75% to 85% seen once. The specimen was memory CD4+ T cells from blood. Every receptor here comes from an adult in good health and CMV-seropositive.

The chain uses TRBV6-1 and TRBJ2-2; D is perhaps TRBD1 (5 bases). Trimming took off 4 bases at V and 0 bases at J, with 12 bases between the two ends. Looked up from germline, CDR1 is MNHNS and CDR2 is SASEGT. The CDR3 runs to 16 residues. The CDR3 spells CASSAVDSTNTGELFF. In DNA, the CDR3 is TGTGCCAGCAGTGCCGTCGACAGTACGAACACCGGGGAGCTGTTTTTT.

In this sample, this clone turned up a few times. The V call is TRBV7-3, the J call TRBJ2-1, with TRBD1 matching 8 bases. CDR1 is SGHTA and CDR2 is FQGTGA in the germline V gene. This CDR3 spans 15 amino acids. Germline trimming cut 3 bases from V and 4 bases from J; bases unmatched to any gene: 5. CDR3: CASSFPGGLYNEQFF. In DNA, the CDR3 is TGTGCCAGCAGCTTCCCAGGGGGCCTATACAATGAGCAGTTCTTC.

J is TRBJ2-2 and V is TRBV10-3; tentatively, D is TRBD2 (5 bases). CDR1 is ENHRY, CDR2 SYGVKD, per germline. The CDR3 covers 13 residues. V dropped 2 bases and J dropped 5 bases, with 6 bases sitting between them. In DNA, the CDR3 is TGTGCCATCAGTGAGAGCGGAACCGGGGAGCTGTTTTTT. Amino acids: CAISESGTGELFF.

In this sample, this clone turned up once. The V gene is TRBV27, the J gene TRBJ2-5, with TRBD2 matching over 12 bases. Germline V gene sequence: CDR1 MNHEY, CDR2 SMNVEV (reference sequence). The trim removed 5 bases at V and 1 base at J, leaving 8 bases unmatched. The CDR3 has 17 amino acids. The CDR3 DNA sequence: TGTGCCAGCAGTCCAAAACCGGGACTAGCGGGCCAAGAGACCCAGTACTTC. Encoded protein: CASSPKPGLAGQETQYF.

The chain employs TRBV15 and TRBJ2-5; D not certain. Looked up from germline, CDR1 is LNHNV and CDR2 is YYDKDF (reference sequence). V was shortened by 0 bases and J by 3 bases, with 2 bases between the two germline ends. The CDR3 has 12 residues. The CDR3 region has the DNA TGTGCCACCAGCAGAGACGAAGAGACCCAGTACTTC. Protein product: CATSRDEETQYF.

The rearrangement joins TRBV5-1 to TRBJ2-1, with D perhaps assigned TRBD1 or TRBD2 (5 bases each). The CDR3 is 16 residues long. CDR1 and CDR2 from the germline V gene are SGHRS and YFSETQ. The V gene lost 0 bases and the J gene lost 0 bases, with 10 bases spanning the gap. CDR3 in amino acids: CASSLVGASSYNEQFF. The DNA of the CDR3 is TGCGCCAGCAGCTTGGTCGGGGCGAGCTCCTACAATGAGCAGTTCTTC.

The rearrangement joins TRBV2 to TRBJ1-4; tentative D call: TRBD1 (6 bases). CDR1 is SNHLY, CDR2 FYNNEI, per germline. Trimming pared 6 bases from V and 4 bases from J, leaving 12 bases between. CDR3 length: 14 amino acids. The chain's CDR3 is CASSVDRFNEKLFF. CDR3 nucleotide sequence: TGTGCCAGCAGCGTGGACAGATTTAATGAAAAACTGTTTTTT.

Turning to this clone: Other nucleotide sequences in the sample specify the same CDR3. The gene calls are TRBV28 and TRBJ2-2, with D hard to call. With 2 bases removed from V and 5 bases from J, the gap between germline ends came to 6 bases. The CDR3 is 13 residues long. Per the germline V gene, CDR1 is MDHEN and CDR2 is SYDVKM. The DNA of the CDR3 is TGTGCCAGCAGTTTAATTGGGACCGGGGAGCTGTTTTTT. Translated: CASSLIGTGELFF.

This sequence joins TRBV7-3 and TRBJ2-2, with D tentatively TRBD2 (6 bases). This CDR3 is 14 amino acids long. Trimming shortened V by 2 bases and J by 5 bases, and 9 bases separated the two germline ends. Germline V gene data show CDR1 as SGHTA and CDR2 as FQGTGA. The DNA of the CDR3 is TGTGCCAGCAGCTTATCGGGGACTACCGGGGAGCTGTTTTTT. As protein: CASSLSGTTGELFF.

About this clone: Other DNA sequences within the sample encode an identical CDR3. This chain uses TRBV19 with TRBJ2-7; 8 bases line up with TRBD2. The CDR3 has 15 residues. The J segment lost 4 bases and the V segment lost 0 bases, leaving 5 bases of the junction unmatched. The germline CDR1 and CDR2 sequences are LNHDA and SQIVND (reference sequence). CDR3 DNA: TGTGCCAGTAGTATAGAAGCGGGAGTTGGGTACGAGCAGTACTTC. Its translation is CASSIEAGVGYEQYF.

The rearrangement uses TRBV7-9 and TRBJ1-2; the D gene is possibly TRBD1 (6 bases). V gave up 5 bases and J gave up 6 bases, with 13 bases separating them. The CDR3 extends over 13 amino acids. CDR1 is SEHNR, CDR2 FQNEAQ, per germline (reference sequence). The CDR3 coding sequence is TGTGCCAGCAGCCCACCAGGGGTGGATGGCTACACCTTC. Protein: CASSPPGVDGYTF. Based on the CDR3 plus reference TRBV7-9 and TRBJ1-2, the full variable domain is DTGVSQNPRHKITKRGQNVTFRCDPISEHNRLYWYRQTLGQGPEFLTYFQNEAQLEKSRLLSDRFSAERPKGSFSTLEIQRTEQGDSAMYLCASSPPGVDGYTFGSGTRLTVV.

The rearrangement links TRBV10-3 to TRBJ1-3; D remains ambiguous. Germline V gene lookup returns CDR1 ENHRY and CDR2 SYGVKD. Between the trimmed V and J ends, which lost 4 bases and 0 bases, there was a span of 10 bases. This CDR3 is built from 15 residues. CDR3 DNA: TGTGCCATCAGTGGGGCTTGGGGCTCTGGAAACACCATATATTTT. Its protein product is CAISGAWGSGNTIYF.

The chain employs TRBV10-3 and TRBJ1-5; D is undetermined. The V and J ends lost 2 bases and 4 bases respectively, with 6 bases between them. Per the germline V gene, CDR1 is ENHRY and CDR2 is SYGVKD. This CDR3 has 13 residues. The DNA of the CDR3 is TGTGCCATCAGTGAGGCAGTAAATCAGCCCCAGCATTTT. This gives the protein CAISEAVNQPQHF.

V gene TRBV28 combines with J gene TRBJ2-7, with 12 bases that match TRBD1. V gave up 4 bases and J gave up 6 bases; unmatched junction bases: 7. CDR3 size: 15 residues. Germline assignment: CDR1 MDHEN and CDR2 SYDVKM. CDR3 DNA sequence: TGTGCCAGCAGTTCCCGTGGGACAGGGGGCCGCGAGCAGTACTTC. Amino acid sequence: CASSSRGTGGREQYF.

The chain employs TRBV28 and TRBJ2-1; 13 bases line up with TRBD2. The CDR3 totals 18 residues. Germline lookup yields CDR1 MDHEN and CDR2 SYDVKM. Trimming at V came to 4 bases and at J to 0 bases, leaving 6 bases not matched to a gene. DNA of the CDR3: TGTGCCAGCAGTTCACTAGCGGGAGGGGCTTTCTCCTACAATGAGCAGTTCTTC. Amino acids: CASSSLAGGAFSYNEQFF.

In nucleotides, the CDR3 is TGCGCCAGCAGTCGGGAGCTCAATGAAAAACTGTTTTTT. Protein: CASSRELNEKLFF. The chain has TRBV5-1 and TRBJ1-4, with D hard to call. Trimming removed 5 bases at V and 5 bases at J, with 10 bases between. The CDR3 is made up of 13 amino acids. Per the germline V gene, CDR1 is SGHRS and CDR2 is YFSETQ.

The chain uses TRBV9 and TRBJ2-6, with D hard to call. This CDR3 comprises 15 residues. V lost 2 bases and J lost 3, with 9 bases in between. The germline V gene encodes CDR1 SGDLS and CDR2 YYNGEE. The CDR3 bases are TGTGCCAGCAGCGTCTTGAATGGTGGGGCCAACGTCCTGACTTTC. Translating it yields CASSVLNGGANVLTF.

The gene calls are TRBV6-5 and TRBJ1-4; no reliable D call. V dropped 0 bases and J dropped 5 bases, with 7 bases sitting between them. The germline V gene encodes CDR1 MNHEY and CDR2 SVGAGI. The CDR3 has 14 residues. CDR3 region: CASSYSLQNEKLFF. The CDR3 DNA is TGTGCCAGCAGTTACTCGTTGCAGAATGAAAAACTGTTTTTT.

The chain uses TRBV7-9 and TRBJ2-5; D tentatively fits TRBD1 or TRBD2 (6 bases each). The germline V and J ends were trimmed by 5 bases and 4 bases, with 17 bases remaining between them. CDR3 length equals 15 residues. Per germline, CDR1 SEHNR and CDR2 FQNEAQ (reference sequence). The CDR3 sequence is CASSPLFEGGETQYF. CDR3 sequence (DNA): TGTGCCAGCAGCCCACTCTTTGAGGGGGGAGAGACCCAGTACTTC.

The chain has TRBV7-9 and TRBJ2-2, with 7 bases identical to TRBD1. Germline CDR1 and CDR2: SEHNR and FQNEAQ (reference sequence). The CDR3 has 14 amino acids. V trimming: 5 bases; J trimming: 1 base; junction bases outside the gene matches: 1. CDR3 sequence: CASSRTGNTGELFF. The DNA for the CDR3 is TGTGCCAGCAGCCGGACAGGGAACACCGGGGAGCTGTTTTTT. Complete variable domain (other parts from reference TRBV7-9 and TRBJ2-2): DTGVSQNPRHKITKRGQNVTFRCDPISEHNRLYWYRQTLGQGPEFLTYFQNEAQLEKSRLLSDRFSAERPKGSFSTLEIQRTEQGDSAMYLCASSRTGNTGELFFGEGSRLTVL.

This chain uses TRBV11-2 with TRBJ2-5; D is uncertain. CDR3 length equals 15 residues. Trimming stripped 3 bases from V and 0 bases from J, with 11 bases between. Germline V gene lookup returns CDR1 SGHAT and CDR2 FQNNGV. As DNA, the CDR3 is TGTGCCAGCAGCTTTCGACTCCTGAACCAAGAGACCCAGTACTTC. Protein: CASSFRLLNQETQYF.

Judged by abundance, this clone is medium-sized. This chain links TRBV5-1 with TRBJ2-2; 7 bases fit TRBD2. V trimming: 0 bases; J trimming: 5 bases; junction bases outside the gene matches: 4. Germline V gene sequence: CDR1 SGHRS, CDR2 YFSETQ. The CDR3 is 15 amino acids. The CDR3 loop is CASSLGLAETGELFF. CDR3 DNA: TGCGCCAGCAGCTTGGGGCTAGCGGAGACCGGGGAGCTGTTTTTT. The variable domain in full, completed from reference TRBV5-1 and TRBJ2-2, reads KAGVTQTPRYLIKTRGQQVTLSCSPISGHRSVSWYQQTPGQGLQFLFEYFSETQRNKGNFPGRFSGRQFSNSRSEMNVSTLELGDSALYLCASSLGLAETGELFFGEGSRLTVL.

The chain joins TRBV27 to TRBJ2-1, with 15 nucleotides matching TRBD2. Germline trimming cut 10 bases from V and 9 bases from J; bases unmatched to any gene: 13. The germline gives CDR1 MNHEY, CDR2 SMNVEV (reference sequence). This CDR3 region has 16 residues. The DNA for the CDR3 is TGTGCCACCTCAGGGTATCGGACTAGCGGGAGGGGTGAGCAGTTCTTC. Translation: CATSGYRTSGRGEQFF.

V usage is TRBV28 and J usage is TRBJ1-4; 9 nucleotides agree with TRBD1. There are 16 residues in the CDR3. Trimming took 4 bases from V and 10 from J; bases not matched to a gene: 13. Germline CDR1 and CDR2: MDHEN and SYDVKM. CDR3 residues: CASSSGQGPLRGKLFF. The CDR3 bases are TGTGCCAGCAGTTCCGGACAGGGGCCCTTAAGAGGAAAACTGTTTTTT.

The rearrangement links TRBV23-1 to TRBJ2-4, with TRBD1 identical over 12 bases. TRBV23-1 is known as an ORF, though its function is uncertain. The CDR3 contains 15 residues. Trimming at V came to 6 bases and at J to 5 bases, leaving 5 bases not matched to a gene. The DNA for the CDR3 is TGCGCCAGCAGCCGACGGGACAGGGGGCAAAACATTCAGTACTTC. This sequence encodes CASSRRDRGQNIQYF.

The count of this clone is one. The rearrangement joins TRBV30 to TRBJ1-5, with D unresolved. The length of the CDR3 is 14 residues. With 2 bases removed from V and 4 bases from J, the gap between germline ends came to 12 bases. Germline CDR1 is GTSNPN and CDR2 is SVGIG (reference sequence). DNA of the CDR3: TGTGCCTGGAGTTCCAGCGATCTAAATCAGCCCCAGCATTTT. It encodes CAWSSSDLNQPQHF.

This rearrangement joins TRBV7-6 to TRBJ2-5; no reliable D call. The germline V gene has CDR1 SGHVS and CDR2 FNYEAQ. Trimming took 5 bases from V and 5 from J, leaving 15 bases between them. This CDR3 region has 14 residues. The CDR3 reads CASSRPGGQETQYF. As DNA, the CDR3 is TGTGCCAGCAGCCGGCCCGGTGGGCAGGAGACCCAGTACTTC.

The chain couples TRBV19 to TRBJ2-7; 7 bases match TRBD1. The V gene end was trimmed by 4 bases and the J gene end by 3 bases; junction bases not matched to a gene: 3. CDR1 is LNHDA and CDR2 is SQIVND in the germline V gene (reference sequence). This CDR3 contains 13 residues. CDR3 coding DNA: TGTGCCAGTAGTAGGGACAGAGGCTACGAGCAGTACTTC. Residues: CASSRDRGYEQYF.

This rearrangement joins TRBV29-1 to TRBJ1-2; possibly TRBD1 for D (6 bases). Germline V gene sequence: CDR1 SQVTM, CDR2 ANQGSEA. V was cut by 7 bases and J by 6 bases, with 12 bases left in between. This CDR3 has 11 residues. As DNA, the CDR3 is TGCAGCGGCAACAGGGAGGATGGCTACACCTTC. This codes for CSGNREDGYTF.

V usage is TRBV7-9 and J usage is TRBJ2-1; 9 nucleotides match TRBD2. The CDR3 loop spans 18 amino acids. V dropped 1 base and J dropped 0; count of bases not matched to a gene: 7. Germline-derived CDR1 and CDR2 are SEHNR and FQNEAQ (reference sequence). For the CDR3, the DNA is TGTGCCAGCAGCTTAGATGTAGGTAGCGGGAGCTCCTACAATGAGCAGTTCTTC. Its translation is CASSLDVGSGSSYNEQFF.

The chain uses TRBV4-1 and TRBJ2-7, with unresolved D. The V gene's germline CDR1 is MGHRA and CDR2 YSYEKL. The V gene lost 0 bases and the J gene lost 3 bases, with 9 bases spanning the gap. This CDR3 has 14 residues. The CDR3 here is CASSQDHRSYEQYF. CDR3 sequence (DNA): TGCGCCAGCAGCCAAGATCACAGAAGCTACGAGCAGTACTTC.

V gene TRBV7-9 combines with J gene TRBJ1-1; tentatively, D is TRBD1 (5 bases). Trimming cost V 3 bases and J 6 bases, with 11 bases left between them. Per germline, CDR1 SEHNR and CDR2 FQNEAQ (reference sequence). This CDR3 has 13 amino acids. CDR3 nucleotides: TGTGCCAGCAGCTTGCAGGGTATCCCTGAAGCTTTCTTT. It codes for CASSLQGIPEAFF.